This T cell receptor (beta chain) was sequenced in a study of T cells in Graves' hyperthyroidism and ophthalmopathy. About the research overall: Pretreatment peripheral blood was obtained at initial diagnosis.

Germline values: CDR1 SQVTM, CDR2 ANQGSEA. The CDR3 sequence is 13 residues long. V was shortened by 7 bases and J by 3 bases, with 15 bases between the two germline ends. This clonotype was counted between two and nine times. What it binds is not known. Study-level findings and limits: In simple terms, a model built on 13 V-J features told ophthalmopathy apart from stable hyperthyroidism.

Researchers amplified the TCR beta CDR3 regions from RNA transcripts. HTBI primers were used for first-round RT-PCR of the TCR CDR3. From the multiplex PCR reads, TCRdb called clonotypes with MiXCR, one entry per CDR3 protein. The table includes under 650,000 distinct CDR3 sequences, about a sixth detected once. What was sequenced was blood. This clonotype was sampled from a woman aged 30 to 39 with Graves' hyperthyroidism. The rearrangement joins TRBV29-1 to TRBJ2-5, with D perhaps TRBD1 or TRBD2 (5 bases each). CDR3 amino acids: CSAEPGTEETQYF. CDR3 DNA sequence: TGCAGCGCCGAACCCGGGACGGAAGAGACCCAGTACTTC. The whole variable domain, filled in from reference TRBV29-1 and TRBJ2-5, reads SAVISQKPSRDICQRGTSLTIQCQVDSQVTMMFWYRQQPGQSLTLIATANQGSEATYESGFVIDKFPISRPNLTFSTLTVSNMSPEDSSIYLCSAEPGTEETQYFGPGTRLLVL.